This T cell receptor beta chain was profiled in a study of cytomegalovirus exposure and HLA in healthy donors. Study context: About 82 million unique TCRs from HLA-typed donors were held in an early release of data. Study-level points and caveats: Researchers counted around 170 TCR beta chains as cytomegalovirus-associated.

This clone was detected a few times. Its cognate antigen is unknown. Vbeta (60) and Jbeta (13) primers were used in the PCR. TCRdb keeps only in-frame clones here, not all; method: immunoSEQ multiplex PCR. Altogether some 240,000 clones are present, more than 75% being singletons, with the ten largest covering around 4%. J gave up 6 bases and V 3 bases, and 5 bases lay outside the gene matches. The CDR3 is 15 residues long. Looked up from germline, CDR1 is MGHDK and CDR2 is SYGVNS. The material sequenced was PBMCs. The chain links TRBV25-1 to TRBJ2-3; the match to TRBD2 covers 11 bases. The clonotype originates from a male donor in good health and CMV-seronegative. The CDR3 spells CASSESPSGRDTQYF. The CDR3 nucleotides are TGTGCCAGCAGTGAGTCGCCTAGCGGGAGGGATACGCAGTATTTT. Using reference TRBV25-1 and TRBJ2-3 for the parts outside the CDR3, the full variable domain is EADIYQTPRYLVIGTGKKITLECSQTMGHDKMYWYQQDPGMELHLIHYSYGVNSTEKGDLSSESTVSRIRTEHFPLTLESARPSHTSQYLCASSESPSGRDTQYFGPGTRLTVL.